This T cell receptor beta chain emerged from a study of T cell responses to AZD1222 COVID-19 vaccine. General observations from the study: Only six individuals given AZD1222 were seropositive at baseline. Spike was spanned by vaccine-associated CD4 TCRs, which were dominant at 160-218 and 743-854.

Sequencing was performed with immunoSEQ multiplex PCR; in TCRdb, only in-frame clones are kept and a portion is missing. This table has some 150,000 clones, about 82% appearing once. Comment on this clone: Its antigen is still unknown.

The sequence was obtained from an adult who received the MenACWY meningococcal vaccine as a control. The source was peripheral blood, collected 28 days after the second dose of the MenACWY control vaccine.

The CDR3 sequence: CASSYSTGVFQHF. The CDR3 DNA reads TGTGCCAGTAGTTATAGTACAGGCGTCTTCCAGCATTTT. V and J are TRBV19 and TRBJ1-5; a weak D match, TRBD1 (5 bases). Germline V CDR1 and CDR2: LNHDA, SQIVND (reference sequence). The V and J ends lost 5 bases and 12 bases respectively, with 17 bases between them. The CDR3 consists of 13 residues.